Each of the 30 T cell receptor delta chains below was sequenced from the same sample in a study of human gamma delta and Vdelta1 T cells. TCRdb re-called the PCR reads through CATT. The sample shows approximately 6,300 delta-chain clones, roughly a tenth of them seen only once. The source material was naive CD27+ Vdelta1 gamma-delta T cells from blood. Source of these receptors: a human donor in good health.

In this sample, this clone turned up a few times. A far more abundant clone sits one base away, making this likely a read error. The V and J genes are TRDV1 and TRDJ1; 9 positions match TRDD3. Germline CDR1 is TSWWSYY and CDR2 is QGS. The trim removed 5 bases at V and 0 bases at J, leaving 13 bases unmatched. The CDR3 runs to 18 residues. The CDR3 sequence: CALGWSRGYVGNTDKLIF. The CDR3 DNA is TGTGCTCTTGGGTGGTCCCGGGGATACGTGGGAAACACCGATAAACTCATCTTT.

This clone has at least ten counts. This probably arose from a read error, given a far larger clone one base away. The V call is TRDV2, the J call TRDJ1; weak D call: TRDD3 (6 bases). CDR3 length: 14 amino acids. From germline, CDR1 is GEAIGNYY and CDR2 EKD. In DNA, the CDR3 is TGTGCCTGTCTGTCCCGGTGGGGGGCCGATAAACCCATCTTT. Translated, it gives CACLSRWGADKPIF.

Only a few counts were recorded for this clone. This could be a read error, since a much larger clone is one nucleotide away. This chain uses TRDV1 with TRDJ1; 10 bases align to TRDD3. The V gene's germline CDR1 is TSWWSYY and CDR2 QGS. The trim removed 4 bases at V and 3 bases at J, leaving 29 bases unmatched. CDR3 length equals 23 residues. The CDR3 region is CALGVKWGPSARGGYLSADKLIF. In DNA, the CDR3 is TGTGCTCTTGGGGTGAAATGGGGGCCTTCCGCCCGTGGGGGATACCTGTCAGCCGATAAACTCATCTTT.

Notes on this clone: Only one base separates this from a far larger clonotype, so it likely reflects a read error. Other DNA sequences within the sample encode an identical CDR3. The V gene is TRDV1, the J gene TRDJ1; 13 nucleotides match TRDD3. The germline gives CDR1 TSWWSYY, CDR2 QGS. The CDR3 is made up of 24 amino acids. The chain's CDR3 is CALGGPHTFHGGYWGIRVTDKLIF. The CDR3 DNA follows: TGTGCTCTTGGGGGTCCCCACACCTTCCACGGGGGATACTGGGGGATACGCGTCACCGATAAGCTCATCTTT.

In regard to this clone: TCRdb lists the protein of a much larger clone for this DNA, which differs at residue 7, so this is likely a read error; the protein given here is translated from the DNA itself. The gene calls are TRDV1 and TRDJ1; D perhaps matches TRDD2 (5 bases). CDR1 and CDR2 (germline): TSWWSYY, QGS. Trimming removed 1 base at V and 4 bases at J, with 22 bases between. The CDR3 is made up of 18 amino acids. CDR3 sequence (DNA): TGTGCTCTTGGGGAACGTCCCCTACGGCCCCATTTGAGCGATAAACTCATCTTT. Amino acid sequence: CALGERPLRPHLSDKLIF.

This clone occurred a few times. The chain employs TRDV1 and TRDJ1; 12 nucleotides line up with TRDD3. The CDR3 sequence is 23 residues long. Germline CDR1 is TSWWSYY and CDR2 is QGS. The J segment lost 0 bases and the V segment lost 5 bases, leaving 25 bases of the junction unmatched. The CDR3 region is CALGNSFRTGGYLTWSYTDKLIF. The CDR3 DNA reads TGTGCTCTTGGGAACTCTTTCCGTACTGGGGGATACCTTACGTGGTCGTACACCGATAAACTCATCTTT.

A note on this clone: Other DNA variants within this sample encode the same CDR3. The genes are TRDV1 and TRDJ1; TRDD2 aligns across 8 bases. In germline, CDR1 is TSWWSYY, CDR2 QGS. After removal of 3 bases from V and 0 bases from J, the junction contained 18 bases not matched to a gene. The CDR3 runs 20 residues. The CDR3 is CALGDRSSYSGDLYTDKLIF. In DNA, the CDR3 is TGTGCTCTTGGGGACCGTTCTTCCTACTCTGGGGATTTGTACACCGATAAACTCATCTTT.

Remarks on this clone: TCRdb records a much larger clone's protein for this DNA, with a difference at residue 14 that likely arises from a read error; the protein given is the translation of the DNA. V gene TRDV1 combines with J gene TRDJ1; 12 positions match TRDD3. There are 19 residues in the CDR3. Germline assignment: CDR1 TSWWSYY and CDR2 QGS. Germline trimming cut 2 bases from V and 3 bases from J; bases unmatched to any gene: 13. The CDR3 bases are TGTGCTCTTGGGGAATACTTACGCTGGGGGATACGGTATGCCGATAAACTCATCTTT. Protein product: CALGEYLRWGIRYADKLIF.

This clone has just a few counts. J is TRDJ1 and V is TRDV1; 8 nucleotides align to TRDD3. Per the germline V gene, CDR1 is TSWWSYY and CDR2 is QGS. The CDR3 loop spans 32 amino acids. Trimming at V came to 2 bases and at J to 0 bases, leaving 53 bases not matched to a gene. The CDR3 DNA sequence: TGTGCTCTTGGGGAAAAGACGGGACTCATCTTCCCTTCAAAAACTTCCCGTACTGGGGGGGAACGACACCTTTTGTACACCGATAAACTCATCTTT. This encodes CALGEKTGLIFPSKTSRTGGERHLLYTDKLIF.

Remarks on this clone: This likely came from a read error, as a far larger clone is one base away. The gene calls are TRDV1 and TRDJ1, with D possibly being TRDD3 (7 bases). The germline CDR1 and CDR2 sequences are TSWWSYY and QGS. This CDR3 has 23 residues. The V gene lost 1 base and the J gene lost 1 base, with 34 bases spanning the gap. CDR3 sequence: CALGEQKGPSRYWGRKGTDKLIF. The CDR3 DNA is TGTGCTCTTGGGGAACAGAAAGGACCTTCCCGGTACTGGGGACGTAAGGGCACCGATAAACTCATCTTT.

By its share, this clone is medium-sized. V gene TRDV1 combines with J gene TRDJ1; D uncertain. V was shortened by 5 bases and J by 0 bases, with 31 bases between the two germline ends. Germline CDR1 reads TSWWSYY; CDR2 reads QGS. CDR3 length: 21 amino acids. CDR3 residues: CALGIRHPYSRAPGNTDKLIF. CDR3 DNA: TGTGCTCTTGGGATTCGACACCCCTATTCGCGGGCCCCCGGTAACACCGATAAACTCATCTTT.

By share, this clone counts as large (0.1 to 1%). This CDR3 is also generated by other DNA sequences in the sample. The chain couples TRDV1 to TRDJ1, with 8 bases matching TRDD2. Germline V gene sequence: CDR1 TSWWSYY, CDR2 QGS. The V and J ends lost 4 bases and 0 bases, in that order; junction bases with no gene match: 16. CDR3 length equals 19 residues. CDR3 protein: CALGVELPTPTGHTDKLIF. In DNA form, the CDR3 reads TGTGCTCTTGGGGTAGAGCTTCCTACCCCTACTGGACACACCGATAAACTCATCTTT.

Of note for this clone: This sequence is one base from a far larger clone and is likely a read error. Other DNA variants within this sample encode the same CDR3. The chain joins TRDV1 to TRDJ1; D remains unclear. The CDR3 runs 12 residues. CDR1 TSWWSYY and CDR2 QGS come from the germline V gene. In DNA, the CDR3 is TGCGCTCTTGGGAACCCGAGGTCGAAACTCATCTTT. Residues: CALGNPRSKLIF.

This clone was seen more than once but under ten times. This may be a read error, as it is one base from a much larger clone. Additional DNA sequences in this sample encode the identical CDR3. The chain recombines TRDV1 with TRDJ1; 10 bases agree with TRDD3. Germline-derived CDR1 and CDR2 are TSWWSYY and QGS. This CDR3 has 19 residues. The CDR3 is CALGNSRRGDTRGTDKLIF. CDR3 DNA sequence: TGTGCTCTTGGTAACTCTCGGAGGGGGGATACGCGAGGGACCGATAAACTCATCTTC.

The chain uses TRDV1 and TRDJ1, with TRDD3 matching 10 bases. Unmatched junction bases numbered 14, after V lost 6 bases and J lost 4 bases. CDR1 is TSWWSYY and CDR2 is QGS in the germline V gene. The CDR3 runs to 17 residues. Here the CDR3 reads CALGAKGTGGLGDKLIF. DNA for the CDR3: TGTGCTCTTGGAGCCAAAGGAACTGGGGGATTAGGCGATAAACTCATCTTT.

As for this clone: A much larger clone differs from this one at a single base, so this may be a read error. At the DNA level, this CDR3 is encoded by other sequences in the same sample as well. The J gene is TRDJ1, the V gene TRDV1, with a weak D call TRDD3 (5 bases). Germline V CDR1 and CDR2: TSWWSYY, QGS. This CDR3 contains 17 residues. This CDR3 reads CALGEGQRSTGFSKLIF. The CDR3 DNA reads TGTGCCCTTGGGGAAGGACAACGTAGTACTGGTTTTTCGAAACTCATCTTT.

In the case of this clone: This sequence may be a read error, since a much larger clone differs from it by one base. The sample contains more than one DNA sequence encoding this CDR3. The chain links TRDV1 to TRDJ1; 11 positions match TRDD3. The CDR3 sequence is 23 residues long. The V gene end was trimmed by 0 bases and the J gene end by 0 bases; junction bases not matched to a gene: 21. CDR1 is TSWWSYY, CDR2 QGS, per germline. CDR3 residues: CALGELIRAGGYSRSEYTDKLIF. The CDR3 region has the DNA TGTGCTCTTGGGGAACTCATACGTGCTGGGGGATACAGCCGGTCGGAGTACACCGATAAACTCATCTTT.

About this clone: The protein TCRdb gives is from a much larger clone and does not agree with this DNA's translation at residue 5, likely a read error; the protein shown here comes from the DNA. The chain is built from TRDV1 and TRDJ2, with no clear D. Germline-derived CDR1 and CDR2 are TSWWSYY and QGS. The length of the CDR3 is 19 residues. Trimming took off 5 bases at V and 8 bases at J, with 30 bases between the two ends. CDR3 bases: TGTGCTCTTGGGCCCCCCTCAGGGAGGATGCGTCAGGTGAGGGCACAACTCTTCTTT. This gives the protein CALGPPSGRMRQVRAQLFF.

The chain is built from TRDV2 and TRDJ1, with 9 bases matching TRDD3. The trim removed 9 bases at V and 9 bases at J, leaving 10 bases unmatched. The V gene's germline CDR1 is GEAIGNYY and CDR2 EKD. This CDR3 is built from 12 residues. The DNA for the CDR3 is TGTGCCAGTACTGGGGGAGCGAGCCAACTCATCTTT. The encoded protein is CASTGGASQLIF.

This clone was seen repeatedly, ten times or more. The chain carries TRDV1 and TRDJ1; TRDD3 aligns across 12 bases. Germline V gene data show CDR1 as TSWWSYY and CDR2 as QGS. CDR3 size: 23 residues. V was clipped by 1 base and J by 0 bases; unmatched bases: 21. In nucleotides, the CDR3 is TGTGCTCTTGGGGAACGGAGGAGATCTGGGGGATACGCGTCGAGCCAGTACACCGATAAACTCATCTTT. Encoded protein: CALGERRRSGGYASSQYTDKLIF.

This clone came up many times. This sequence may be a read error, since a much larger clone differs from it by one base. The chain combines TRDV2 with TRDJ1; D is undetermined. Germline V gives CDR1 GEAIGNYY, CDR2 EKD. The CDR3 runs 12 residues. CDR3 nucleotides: TGTGCCTGTGCCACCACCTATTATAAACTCATCTTT. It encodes CACATTYYKLIF.

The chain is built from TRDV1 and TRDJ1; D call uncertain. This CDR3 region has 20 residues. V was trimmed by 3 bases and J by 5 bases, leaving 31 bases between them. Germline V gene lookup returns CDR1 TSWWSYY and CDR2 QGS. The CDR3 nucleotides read TGTGCTCTTGGGGATCTTAATCGACGAGACACCCCCAAGGGTAAAGATAAACTCATCTTT. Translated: CALGDLNRRDTPKGKDKLIF.

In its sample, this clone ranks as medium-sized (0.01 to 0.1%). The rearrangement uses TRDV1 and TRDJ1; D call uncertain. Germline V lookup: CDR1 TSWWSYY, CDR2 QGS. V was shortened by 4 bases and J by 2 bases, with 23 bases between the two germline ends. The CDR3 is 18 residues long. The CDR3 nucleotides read TGTGCTCTTGGGGGGTCGTCCTCCTCGGGGTTCGGGACCGATAAACTCATCTTT. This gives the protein CALGGSSSSGFGTDKLIF.

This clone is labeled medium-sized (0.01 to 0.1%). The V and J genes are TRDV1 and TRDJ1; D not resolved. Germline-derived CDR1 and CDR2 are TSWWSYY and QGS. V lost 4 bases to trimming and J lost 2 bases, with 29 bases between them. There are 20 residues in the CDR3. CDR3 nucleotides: TGTGCTCTTGGGGCTAGACGAGCTGGTCGCTTAGTACTGAGGACCGATAAACTCATCTTT. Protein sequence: CALGARRAGRLVLRTDKLIF.

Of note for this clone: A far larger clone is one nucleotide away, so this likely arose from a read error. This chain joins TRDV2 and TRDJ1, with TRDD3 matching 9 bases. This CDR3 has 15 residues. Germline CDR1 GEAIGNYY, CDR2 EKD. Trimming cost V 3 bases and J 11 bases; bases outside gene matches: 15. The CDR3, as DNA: TGTGCCTGTGACTCCGCACGGGGGATACCTAAGAGGCTCATCTTT. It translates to CACDSARGIPKRLIF.

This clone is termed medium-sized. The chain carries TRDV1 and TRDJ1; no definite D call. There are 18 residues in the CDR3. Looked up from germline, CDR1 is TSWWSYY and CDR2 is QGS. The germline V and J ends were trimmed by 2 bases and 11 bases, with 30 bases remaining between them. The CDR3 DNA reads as TGTGCTCTTGGGGAAACTTCTTTCCCAGGAGACAGGGTTCTAGGGCTCATCTTT. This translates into CALGETSFPGDRVLGLIF.

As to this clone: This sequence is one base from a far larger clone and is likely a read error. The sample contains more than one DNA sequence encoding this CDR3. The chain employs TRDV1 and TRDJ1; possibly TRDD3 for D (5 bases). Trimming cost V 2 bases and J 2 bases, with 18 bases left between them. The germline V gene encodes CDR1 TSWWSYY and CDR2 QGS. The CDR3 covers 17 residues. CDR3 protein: CALGERRKAGGTDKLIF. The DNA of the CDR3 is TGTGCTCTTGGGGAAAGGCGTAAGGCCGGGGGTACCGATAAACTCATCTTT.

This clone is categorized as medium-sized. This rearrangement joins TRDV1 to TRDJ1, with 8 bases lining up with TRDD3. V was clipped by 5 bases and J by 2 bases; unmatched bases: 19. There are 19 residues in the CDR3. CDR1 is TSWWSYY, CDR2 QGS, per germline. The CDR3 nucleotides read TGTGCTCTTGGGCTCCGCGGGTTTAAACTGGGGGTGGATACCGATAAACTCATCTTT. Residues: CALGLRGFKLGVDTDKLIF.

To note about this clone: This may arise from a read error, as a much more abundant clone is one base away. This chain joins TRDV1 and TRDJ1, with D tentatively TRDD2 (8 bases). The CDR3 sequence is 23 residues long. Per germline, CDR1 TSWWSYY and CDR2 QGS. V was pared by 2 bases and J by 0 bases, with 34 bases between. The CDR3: CALGEKEASYVRGIALYTDKLIF. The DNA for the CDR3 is TGTGCTCTTGGGGAAAAAGAGGCTTCCTACGTGAGGGGGATTGCTCTGTACACCGATAAACTCATCTTT.

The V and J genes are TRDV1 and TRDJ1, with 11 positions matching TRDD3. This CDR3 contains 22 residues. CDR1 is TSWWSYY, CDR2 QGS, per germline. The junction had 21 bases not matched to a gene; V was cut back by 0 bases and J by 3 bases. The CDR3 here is CALGELRPSSRWGIRLADKLIF. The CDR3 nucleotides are TGTGCTCTTGGGGAACTCAGGCCTTCTTCACGATGGGGGATACGCTTGGCCGATAAACTCATCTTT.